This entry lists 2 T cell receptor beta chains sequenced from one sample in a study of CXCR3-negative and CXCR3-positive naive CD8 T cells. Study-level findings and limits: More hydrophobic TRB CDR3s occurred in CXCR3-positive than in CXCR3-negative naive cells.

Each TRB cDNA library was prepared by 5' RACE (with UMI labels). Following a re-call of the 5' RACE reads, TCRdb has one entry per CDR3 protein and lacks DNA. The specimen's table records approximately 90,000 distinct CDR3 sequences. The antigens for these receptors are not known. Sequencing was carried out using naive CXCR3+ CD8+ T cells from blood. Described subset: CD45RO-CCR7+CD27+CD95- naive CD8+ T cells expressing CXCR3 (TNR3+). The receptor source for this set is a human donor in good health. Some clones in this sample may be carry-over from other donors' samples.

CDR3 amino acids: CSVVGGNHYEQYF. The genes are TRBV29-1 and TRBJ2-7; with no DNA, the TCRdb D assignment of TRBD2 cannot be verified. Germline CDR1 and CDR2: SQVTM and ANQGSEA. This CDR3 is built from 13 residues.

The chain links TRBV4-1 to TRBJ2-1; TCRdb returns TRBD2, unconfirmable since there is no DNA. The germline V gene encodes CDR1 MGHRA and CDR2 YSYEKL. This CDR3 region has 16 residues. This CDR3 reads CASSQDGLAGINEQFF.